This TCR beta chain appears in the sequencing data of a study of memory CD4+ T cells and cytomegalovirus serostatus. Per germline, CDR1 WNHNN and CDR2 SYGVQD (reference sequence). The CDR3 covers 12 residues. V lost 4 bases to trimming and J lost 4 bases, with 8 bases between them. The sort gate was single viable CD3+CD4+CD8-CD45RO+ cells for memory CD4+ T cells. TCRdb keeps only in-frame clones here, not all; method: immunoSEQ multiplex PCR. The data hold 45,000 to 60,000 clones, with over 70% observed a single time. Sequences were obtained from memory CD4+ T cells from blood. This chain connects TRBV10-1 to TRBJ2-7; no reliable D call. This receptor was taken from an adult in good health and CMV-seropositive. CDR3: CASSVRPYEQYF. The CDR3 region has the DNA TGCGCCAGCAGTGTAAGACCTTACGAGCAGTACTTC.